This passage covers 11 T cell receptor beta chains from one sample sequenced in a study of memory CD4+ T cells and cytomegalovirus serostatus. Clones were sequenced by immunoSEQ multiplex PCR, and TCRdb holds only the in-frame ones, with some missing. Here the sample spans some 65,000 clones, over 60% being singletons. Single viable CD3+CD4+CD8-CD45RO+ cells were sorted as the memory CD4+ T cells. The sequenced sample was memory CD4+ T cells from blood. These receptors were taken from an adult in good health and CMV-seronegative. Some clones in this sample may be carry-over from other donors' samples.

The V gene is TRBV1, the J gene TRBJ2-3; the DNA was not compared with TRBD2, the D call given in the table. TRBV1 has pseudogene status. The CDR3 has 15 amino acids. The CDR3 loop reads CTSSHCGLVLDTQYF. In DNA, the CDR3 is TGCACCAGCAGCCATTGCGGACTAGTTCTCGATACGCAGTATTTT.

The chain recombines TRBV7-3 with TRBJ2-1, with TRBD2 identical over 14 bases. Germline V gives CDR1 SGHTA, CDR2 FQGTGA. CDR3 length: 15 amino acids. Unmatched junction bases numbered 7, after V lost 5 bases and J lost 10 bases. The CDR3 sequence is CASSPGTSGRGEQFF. The CDR3 coding sequence is TGTGCCAGCAGCCCAGGGACTAGCGGGAGAGGGGAGCAGTTCTTC.

The chain has TRBV27 and TRBJ1-1, with D possibly matching TRBD1 (5 bases). Trimming removed 6 bases at V and 1 base at J, with 15 bases between. CDR3 length equals 15 residues. Germline lookup yields CDR1 MNHEY and CDR2 SMNVEV (reference sequence). CDR3 in amino acids: CASRNPGGGNTEAFF. The DNA for the CDR3 is TGTGCCAGCAGAAACCCTGGGGGGGGGAACACTGAAGCTTTCTTT.

This chain uses TRBV29-1 with TRBJ2-1, with 9 bases matching TRBD2. The CDR3 loop spans 13 amino acids. Trimming took 7 bases from V and 4 from J; bases not matched to a gene: 5. Germline CDR1 reads SQVTM; CDR2 reads ANQGSEA. The CDR3 DNA is TGCAGCGCCCTGACTAGCGGTTACAATGAGCAGTTCTTC. This encodes CSALTSGYNEQFF.

The rearrangement links TRBV6-4 to TRBJ2-4; 8 bases are a match to TRBD1. V lost 1 base and J lost 0; bases outside the gene matches: 11. Germline V gene sequence: CDR1 MRHNA, CDR2 SNTAGT. The CDR3 totals 19 residues. This CDR3 is CASSDCWKGQAPAKNIQYF. CDR3 sequence (DNA): TGTGCCAGCAGTGACTGTTGGAAGGGACAGGCCCCAGCCAAAAACATTCAGTACTTC.

The chain is built from TRBV5-1 and TRBJ1-4; 7 bases fit TRBD1. After removal of 1 base from V and 6 bases from J, the junction contained 6 bases not matched to a gene. This CDR3 comprises 15 residues. Per germline, CDR1 SGHRS and CDR2 YFSETQ. The CDR3: CASSLIGQEHEKLFF. In DNA form, the CDR3 reads TGCGCCAGCAGCTTGATTGGACAGGAACATGAAAAACTGTTTTTT.

The J gene is TRBJ1-3, the V gene TRBV7-8, with no clear D. CDR3 size: 14 residues. V lost 0 bases, J lost 2 bases, and 5 bases lay in between. Germline V gene sequence: CDR1 SGHVS, CDR2 FQNEAQ. CDR3 sequence: CASSLAVAGNTIYF. CDR3 sequence (DNA): TGTGCCAGCAGCTTAGCTGTCGCTGGAAACACCATATATTTT.

V usage is TRBV10-3 and J usage is TRBJ2-1; D possibly uses TRBD1 or TRBD2 (6 bases each). The CDR3 extends over 13 amino acids. Trimming cost V 4 bases and J 5 bases, with 9 bases left between them. Looked up from germline, CDR1 is ENHRY and CDR2 is SYGVKD. CDR3 residues: CAISGGADNEQFF. CDR3 DNA sequence: TGTGCCATCAGTGGGGGGGCGGACAATGAGCAGTTCTTC.

The rearrangement links TRBV2 to TRBJ1-5; D is possibly TRBD1 (5 bases). The CDR3 totals 20 residues. Trimming took 2 bases from V and 11 from J, leaving 34 bases between them. Germline V CDR1 and CDR2: SNHLY, FYNNEI. Written as DNA, the CDR3 is TGTGCCAGCAGTGAAAAGGTGCAGGTCCGAAGGTCCGGGGGGTCCACGGCCCAGCATTTT. It is translated as CASSEKVQVRRSGGSTAQHF.

The chain carries TRBV11-2 and TRBJ1-2; the D gene is possibly TRBD1 (5 bases). Germline-derived CDR1 and CDR2 are SGHAT and FQNNGV. V was shortened by 6 bases and J by 5 bases, with 13 bases between the two germline ends. The CDR3 totals 13 residues. The CDR3 spells CASSSDSQYGYTF. CDR3 bases: TGTGCCAGCAGTTCTGACAGCCAGTATGGCTACACCTTC.

Note on this clone: Other DNA sequences in this specimen translate into the identical CDR3. The chain uses TRBV30 and TRBJ1-1; a weak D match, TRBD1 (5 bases). The CDR3 runs 12 residues. CDR1 is GTSNPN, CDR2 SVGIG, per germline (reference sequence). V lost 8 bases and J lost 1, with 11 bases in between. DNA for the CDR3: TGTGCCCGGCGGGGGAGGAACACTGAAGCTTTCTTT. It yields the protein CARRGRNTEAFF.